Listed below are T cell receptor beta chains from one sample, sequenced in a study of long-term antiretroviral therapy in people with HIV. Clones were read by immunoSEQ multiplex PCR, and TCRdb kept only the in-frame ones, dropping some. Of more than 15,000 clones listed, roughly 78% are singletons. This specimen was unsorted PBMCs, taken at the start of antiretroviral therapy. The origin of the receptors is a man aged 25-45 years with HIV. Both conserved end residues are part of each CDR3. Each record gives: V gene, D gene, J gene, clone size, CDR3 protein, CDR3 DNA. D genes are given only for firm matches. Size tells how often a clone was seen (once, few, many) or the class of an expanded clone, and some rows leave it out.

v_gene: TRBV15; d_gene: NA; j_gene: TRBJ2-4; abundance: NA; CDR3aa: CATSRDPKGNIQYF; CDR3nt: TGTGCCACCAGCAGAGATCCCAAGGGGAACATTCAGTACTTC
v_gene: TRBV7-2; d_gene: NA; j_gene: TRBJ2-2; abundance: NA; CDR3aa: CASSLNGALTGELFF; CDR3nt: TGTGCCAGCAGCTTAAACGGGGCGCTCACCGGGGAGCTGTTTTTT
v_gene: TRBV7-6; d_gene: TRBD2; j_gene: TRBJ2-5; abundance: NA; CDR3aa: CASSFSGGAGETQYF; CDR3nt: TGTGCCAGCAGCTTTAGCGGGGGGGCTGGAGAGACCCAGTACTTC
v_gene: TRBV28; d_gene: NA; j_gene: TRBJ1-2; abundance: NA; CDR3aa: CASSSLRGYTF; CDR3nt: TGTGCCAGCAGTTCTTTGCGCGGCTACACCTTC
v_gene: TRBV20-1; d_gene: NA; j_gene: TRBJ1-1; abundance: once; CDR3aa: CSASGGTEAFF; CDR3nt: TGCAGTGCTAGCGGTGGAACTGAAGCTTTCTTT
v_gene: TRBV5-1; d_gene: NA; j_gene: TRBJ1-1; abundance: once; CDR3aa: CASSQTGTAFNTEAFF; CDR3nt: TGCGCCAGCAGCCAAACCGGGACCGCTTTTAACACTGAAGCTTTCTTT
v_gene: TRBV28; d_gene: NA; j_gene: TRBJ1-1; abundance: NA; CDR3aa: CASSTVQGRRAFF; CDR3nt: TGTGCCAGCAGTACTGTTCAGGGACGAAGAGCTTTCTTT
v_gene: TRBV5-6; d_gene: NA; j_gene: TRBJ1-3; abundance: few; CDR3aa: CASSLAAEDTIYF; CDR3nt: TGTGCCAGCAGCTTGGCCGCAGAAGACACCATATATTTT
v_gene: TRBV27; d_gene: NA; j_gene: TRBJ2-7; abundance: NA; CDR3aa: CARSFKAELYEQYF; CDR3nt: TGTGCCAGAAGTTTTAAGGCAGAGCTGTACGAGCAGTACTTC
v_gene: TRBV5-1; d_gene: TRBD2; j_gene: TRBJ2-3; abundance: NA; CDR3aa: CASSLGLAGASTDTQYF; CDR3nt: TGCGCCAGCAGCCTGGGACTAGCGGGGGCCAGCACAGATACGCAGTATTTT
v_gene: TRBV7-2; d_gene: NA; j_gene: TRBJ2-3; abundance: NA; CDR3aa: CASSSTTDTQYF; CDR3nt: TGTGCCAGCAGCTCTACCACAGATACGCAGTATTTT
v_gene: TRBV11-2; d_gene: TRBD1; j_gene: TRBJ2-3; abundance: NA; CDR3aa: CASSLDRATDTQYF; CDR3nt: TGTGCCAGCAGCCTGGACAGGGCTACAGATACGCAGTATTTT
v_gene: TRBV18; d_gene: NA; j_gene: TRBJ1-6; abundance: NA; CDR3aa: CASSPGHQIYNSPLHF; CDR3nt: TGTGCCAGCTCACCGGGACACCAGATTTATAATTCACCCCTCCACTTT
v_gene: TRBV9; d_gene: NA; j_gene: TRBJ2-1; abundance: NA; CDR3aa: CASSIAGTYNEQFF; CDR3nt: TGTGCCAGCAGCATCGCAGGGACCTACAATGAGCAGTTCTTC
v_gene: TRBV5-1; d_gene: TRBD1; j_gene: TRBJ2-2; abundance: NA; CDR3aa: CASSGTGSNTGELFF; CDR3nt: TGCGCCAGCAGCGGGACAGGCTCGAACACCGGGGAGCTGTTTTTT
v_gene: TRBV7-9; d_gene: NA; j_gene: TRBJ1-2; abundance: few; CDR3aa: CASSLTLDSLYGYTF; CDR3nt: TGTGCCAGCAGCCTTACTCTGGACAGCCTCTATGGCTACACCTTC
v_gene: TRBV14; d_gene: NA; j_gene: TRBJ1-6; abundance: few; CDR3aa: CASSQEGHWNSPLHF; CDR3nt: TGTGCCAGCAGCCAAGAAGGGCACTGGAATTCACCCCTCCACTTT
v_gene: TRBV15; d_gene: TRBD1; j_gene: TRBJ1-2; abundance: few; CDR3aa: CATSRDNRGYGYTF; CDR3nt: TGTGCCACCAGCAGAGATAACAGGGGATATGGCTACACCTTC
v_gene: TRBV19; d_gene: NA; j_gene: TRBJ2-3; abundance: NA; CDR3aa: CASTPGGFSTDTQYF; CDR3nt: TGTGCCAGTACCCCCGGGGGTTTTAGCACAGATACGCAGTATTTT
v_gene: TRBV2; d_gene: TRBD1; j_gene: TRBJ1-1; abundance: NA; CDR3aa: CASTRTGRDLDTEAFF; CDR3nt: TGTGCCAGCACCAGGACAGGGCGCGACTTGGACACTGAAGCTTTCTTT
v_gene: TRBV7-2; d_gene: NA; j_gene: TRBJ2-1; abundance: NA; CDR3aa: CASSPSELTYNEQFF; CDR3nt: TGTGCCAGCAGCCCCTCCGAGCTAACCTACAATGAGCAGTTCTTC
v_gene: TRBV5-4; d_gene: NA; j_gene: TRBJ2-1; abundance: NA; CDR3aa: CASSSAMSEQFF; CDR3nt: TGTGCCAGCAGCTCGGCAATGAGTGAGCAGTTCTTC
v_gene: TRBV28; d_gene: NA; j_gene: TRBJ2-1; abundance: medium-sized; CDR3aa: CASSVGNEQFF; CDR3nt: TGTGCCAGCAGTGTAGGCAATGAGCAGTTCTTC
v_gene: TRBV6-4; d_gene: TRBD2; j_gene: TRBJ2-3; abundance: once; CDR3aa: CASSDSREGTDTQYF; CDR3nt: TGTGCCAGCAGTGACTCGCGGGAGGGCACAGATACGCAGTATTTT
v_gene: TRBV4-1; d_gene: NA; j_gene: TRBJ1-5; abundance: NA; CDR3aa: CASSQGEGVFEQPQHF; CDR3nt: TGCGCCAGCAGCCAAGGTGAAGGGGTTTTTGAACAGCCCCAGCATTTT
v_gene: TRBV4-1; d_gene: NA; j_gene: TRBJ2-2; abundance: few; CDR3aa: CASSPRGPNTGELFF; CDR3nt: TGCGCCAGCAGCCCCCGGGGCCCAAACACCGGGGAGCTGTTTTTT
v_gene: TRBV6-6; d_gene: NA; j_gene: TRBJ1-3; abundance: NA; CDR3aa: CASTAVGGSGNTIYF; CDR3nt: TGTGCCAGCACGGCTGTAGGGGGCTCTGGAAACACCATATATTTT
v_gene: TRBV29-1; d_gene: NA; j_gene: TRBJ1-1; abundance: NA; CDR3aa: CSVEDLMGRGNTEAFF; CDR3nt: TGCAGCGTTGAAGATCTTATGGGGAGGGGGAACACTGAAGCTTTCTTT
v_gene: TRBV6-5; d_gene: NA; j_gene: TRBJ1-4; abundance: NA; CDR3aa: CASSLSGTTNEKLFF; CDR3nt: TGTGCCAGCAGCTTGTCGGGTACAACTAATGAAAAACTGTTTTTT
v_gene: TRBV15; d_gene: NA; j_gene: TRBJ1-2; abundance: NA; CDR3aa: CATSIPGEGGYTF; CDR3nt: TGTGCCACCAGCATCCCAGGGGAGGGCGGCTACACCTTC
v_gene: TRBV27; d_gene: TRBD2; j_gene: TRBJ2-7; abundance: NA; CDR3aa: CASSLTSQRNEQYF; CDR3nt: TGTGCCAGCAGTTTGACTAGCCAACGAAACGAGCAGTACTTC
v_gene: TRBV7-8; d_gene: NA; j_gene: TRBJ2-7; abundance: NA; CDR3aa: CASTIGKGYEQYF; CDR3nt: TGTGCCAGCACCATTGGAAAGGGCTACGAGCAGTACTTC
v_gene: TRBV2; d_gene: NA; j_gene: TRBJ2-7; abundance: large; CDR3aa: CASERRGPQTYEQYF; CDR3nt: TGTGCCTCAGAAAGAAGGGGTCCACAAACCTACGAGCAGTACTTC
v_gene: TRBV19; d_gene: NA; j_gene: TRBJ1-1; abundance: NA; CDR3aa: CASSPSQGNTEAFF; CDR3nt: TGTGCCAGTAGTCCCTCACAGGGAAACACTGAAGCTTTCTTT
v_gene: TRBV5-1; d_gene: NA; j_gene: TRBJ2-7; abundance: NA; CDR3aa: CASSFGPTGGGSYEQYF; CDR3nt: TGCGCCAGCAGCTTTGGGCCCACGGGGGGCGGCTCCTACGAGCAGTACTTC
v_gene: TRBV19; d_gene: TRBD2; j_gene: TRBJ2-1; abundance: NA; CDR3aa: CASSITSGGPGWAEQFF; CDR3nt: TGTGCCAGTAGTATCACTAGCGGGGGGCCCGGATGGGCTGAGCAGTTCTTC
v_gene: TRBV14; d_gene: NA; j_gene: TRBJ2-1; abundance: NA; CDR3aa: CASSQRRLQLSYNEQFF; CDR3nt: TGTGCCAGCAGCCAACGCCGTTTACAGCTCTCCTACAATGAGCAGTTCTTC
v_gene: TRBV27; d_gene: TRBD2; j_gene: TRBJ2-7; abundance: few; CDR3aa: CASSSGRAYEQYF; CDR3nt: TGTGCCAGCAGTAGCGGGAGAGCCTACGAGCAGTACTTC
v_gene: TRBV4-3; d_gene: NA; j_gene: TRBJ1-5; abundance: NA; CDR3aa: CASSQDGGMAQHF; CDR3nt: TGCGCCAGCAGCCAAGATGGGGGGATGGCCCAGCATTTT
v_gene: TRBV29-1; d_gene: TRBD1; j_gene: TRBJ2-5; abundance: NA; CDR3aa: CSVEDIQGERRETQYF; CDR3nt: TGCAGCGTTGAAGATATACAGGGGGAGCGGCGAGAGACCCAGTACTTC
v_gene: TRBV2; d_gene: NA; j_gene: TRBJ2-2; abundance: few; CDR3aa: CASNGLANTGELFF; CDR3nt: TGTGCCAGCAATGGATTAGCGAACACCGGGGAGCTGTTTTTT
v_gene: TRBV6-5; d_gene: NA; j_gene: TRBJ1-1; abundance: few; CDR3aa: CASSYVGDEAFF; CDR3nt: TGTGCCAGCAGTTACGTCGGGGATGAAGCTTTCTTT
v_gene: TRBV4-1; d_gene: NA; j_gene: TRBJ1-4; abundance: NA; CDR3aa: CASSSGLVSWEKLFF; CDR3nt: TGCGCCAGCAGCTCCGGACTAGTCTCGTGGGAAAAACTGTTTTTT
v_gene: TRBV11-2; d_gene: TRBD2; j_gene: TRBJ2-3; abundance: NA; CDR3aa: CASSYASGGGGSTDTQYF; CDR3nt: TGTGCCAGCAGCTACGCTAGCGGGGGCGGCGGGAGCACAGATACGCAGTATTTT
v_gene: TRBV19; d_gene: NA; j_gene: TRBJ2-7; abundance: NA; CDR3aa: CASSVDAVGFSYEQYF; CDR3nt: TGTGCCAGTAGTGTAGACGCCGTCGGATTCTCCTACGAGCAGTACTTC
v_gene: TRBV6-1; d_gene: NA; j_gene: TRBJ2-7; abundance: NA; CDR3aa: CASSEVPSGGYEQYF; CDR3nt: TGTGCCAGCAGTGAAGTTCCGAGCGGAGGCTACGAGCAGTACTTC
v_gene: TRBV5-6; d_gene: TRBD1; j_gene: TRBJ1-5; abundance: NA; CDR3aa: CASSTGGSVNQPQHF; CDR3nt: TGTGCCAGCAGCACAGGGGGTTCAGTCAATCAGCCCCAGCATTTT
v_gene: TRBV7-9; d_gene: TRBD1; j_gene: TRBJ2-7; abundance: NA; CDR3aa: CASSLGDSWYEQYF; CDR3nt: TGTGCCAGCAGCTTAGGGGACAGTTGGTACGAGCAGTACTTC
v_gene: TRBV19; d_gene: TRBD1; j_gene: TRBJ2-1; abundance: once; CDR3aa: CASRRTGLNEQFF; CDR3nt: TGTGCCAGTCGGAGGACAGGTCTCAATGAGCAGTTCTTC
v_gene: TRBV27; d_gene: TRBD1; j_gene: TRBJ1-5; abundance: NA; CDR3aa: CASSPGTEDQPQHF; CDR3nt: TGTGCCAGCAGTCCCGGGACAGAAGATCAGCCCCAGCATTTT
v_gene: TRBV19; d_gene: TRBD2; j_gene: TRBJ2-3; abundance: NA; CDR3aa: CASSIRTSGSTDTQYF; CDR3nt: TGTGCCAGTAGTATTCGGACTAGCGGGAGCACAGATACGCAGTATTTT
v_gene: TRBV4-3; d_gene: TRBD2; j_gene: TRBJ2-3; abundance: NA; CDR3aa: CASSQLAGATDTQYF; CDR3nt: TGCGCCAGCAGCCAGTTAGCGGGGGCCACAGATACGCAGTATTTT
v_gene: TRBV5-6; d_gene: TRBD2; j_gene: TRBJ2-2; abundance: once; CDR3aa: CASSTLMTSGTYTGELFF; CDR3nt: TGTGCCAGCAGCACCTTAATGACTAGCGGGACTTACACCGGGGAGCTGTTTTTT
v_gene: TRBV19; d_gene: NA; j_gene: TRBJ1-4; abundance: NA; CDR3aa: CASSAQAGGVTNEKLFF; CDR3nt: TGTGCCAGTAGTGCGCAGGCCGGCGGAGTAACTAATGAAAAACTGTTTTTT
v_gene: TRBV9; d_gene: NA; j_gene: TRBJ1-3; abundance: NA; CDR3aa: CASSSQAGARAGNTIYF; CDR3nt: TGTGCCAGCAGCTCCCAGGCGGGGGCTCGGGCTGGAAACACCATATATTTT
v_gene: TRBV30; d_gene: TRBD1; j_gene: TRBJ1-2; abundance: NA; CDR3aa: CAWSAGTGDGYGYTF; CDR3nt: TGTGCCTGGAGTGCCGGGACAGGGGATGGTTATGGCTACACCTTC
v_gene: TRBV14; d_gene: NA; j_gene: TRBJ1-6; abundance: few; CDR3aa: CASQRRGAYNSPLHF; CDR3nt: TGTGCCAGCCAAAGGCGGGGGGCGTATAATTCACCCCTCCACTTT
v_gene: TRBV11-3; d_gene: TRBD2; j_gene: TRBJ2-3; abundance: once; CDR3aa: CASSLPSGGSSTDTQYF; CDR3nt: TGTGCCAGCAGCTTACCCTCCGGCGGGAGTTCGACAGATACGCAGTATTTT
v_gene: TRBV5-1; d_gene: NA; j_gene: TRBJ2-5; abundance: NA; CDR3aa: CASSLATTKQETQYF; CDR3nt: TGCGCCAGCAGCTTGGCGACTACCAAACAAGAGACCCAGTACTTC